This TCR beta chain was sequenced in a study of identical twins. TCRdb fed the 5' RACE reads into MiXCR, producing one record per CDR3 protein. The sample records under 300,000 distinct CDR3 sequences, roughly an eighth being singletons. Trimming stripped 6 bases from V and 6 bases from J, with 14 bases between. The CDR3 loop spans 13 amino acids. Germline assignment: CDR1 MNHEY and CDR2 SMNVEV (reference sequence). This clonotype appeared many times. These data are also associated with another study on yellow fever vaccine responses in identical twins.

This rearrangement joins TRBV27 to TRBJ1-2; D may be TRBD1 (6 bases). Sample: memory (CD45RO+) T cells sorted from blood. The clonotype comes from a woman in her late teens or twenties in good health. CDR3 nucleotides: TGTGCCAGCAGCTTAACCAACAGGGATGGCTACACCTTC. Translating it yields CASSLTNRDGYTF.